This TCR beta chain was recovered during a study of T cell responses to AZD1222 COVID-19 vaccine. Notes on the study in general: No day 14 peak samples; only post-peak repertoires were characterized.

Libraries were prepared by immunoSEQ multiplex PCR; TCRdb keeps only in-frame clonotypes and omits some of them. Of over 90,000 clones in the sample, 91% were seen once. A note on this clone: As yet, its antigen is unknown.

This CDR3 has 20 residues. From germline, CDR1 is LNHNV and CDR2 YYDKDF (reference sequence). Unmatched junction bases numbered 21, after V lost 3 bases and J lost 4 bases. The clonotype was recovered from an adult in good health. This chain links TRBV15 with TRBJ2-1; TRBD2 aligns across 7 bases. Material: peripheral blood, obtained on day 0 of AZD1222 vaccination. The CDR3 nucleotides read TGTGCCACCAGCAGTTCCCCCTGGGGGGGAACTCAGATGGGGTACAATGAGCAGTTCTTC. Translated, it gives CATSSSPWGGTQMGYNEQFF.